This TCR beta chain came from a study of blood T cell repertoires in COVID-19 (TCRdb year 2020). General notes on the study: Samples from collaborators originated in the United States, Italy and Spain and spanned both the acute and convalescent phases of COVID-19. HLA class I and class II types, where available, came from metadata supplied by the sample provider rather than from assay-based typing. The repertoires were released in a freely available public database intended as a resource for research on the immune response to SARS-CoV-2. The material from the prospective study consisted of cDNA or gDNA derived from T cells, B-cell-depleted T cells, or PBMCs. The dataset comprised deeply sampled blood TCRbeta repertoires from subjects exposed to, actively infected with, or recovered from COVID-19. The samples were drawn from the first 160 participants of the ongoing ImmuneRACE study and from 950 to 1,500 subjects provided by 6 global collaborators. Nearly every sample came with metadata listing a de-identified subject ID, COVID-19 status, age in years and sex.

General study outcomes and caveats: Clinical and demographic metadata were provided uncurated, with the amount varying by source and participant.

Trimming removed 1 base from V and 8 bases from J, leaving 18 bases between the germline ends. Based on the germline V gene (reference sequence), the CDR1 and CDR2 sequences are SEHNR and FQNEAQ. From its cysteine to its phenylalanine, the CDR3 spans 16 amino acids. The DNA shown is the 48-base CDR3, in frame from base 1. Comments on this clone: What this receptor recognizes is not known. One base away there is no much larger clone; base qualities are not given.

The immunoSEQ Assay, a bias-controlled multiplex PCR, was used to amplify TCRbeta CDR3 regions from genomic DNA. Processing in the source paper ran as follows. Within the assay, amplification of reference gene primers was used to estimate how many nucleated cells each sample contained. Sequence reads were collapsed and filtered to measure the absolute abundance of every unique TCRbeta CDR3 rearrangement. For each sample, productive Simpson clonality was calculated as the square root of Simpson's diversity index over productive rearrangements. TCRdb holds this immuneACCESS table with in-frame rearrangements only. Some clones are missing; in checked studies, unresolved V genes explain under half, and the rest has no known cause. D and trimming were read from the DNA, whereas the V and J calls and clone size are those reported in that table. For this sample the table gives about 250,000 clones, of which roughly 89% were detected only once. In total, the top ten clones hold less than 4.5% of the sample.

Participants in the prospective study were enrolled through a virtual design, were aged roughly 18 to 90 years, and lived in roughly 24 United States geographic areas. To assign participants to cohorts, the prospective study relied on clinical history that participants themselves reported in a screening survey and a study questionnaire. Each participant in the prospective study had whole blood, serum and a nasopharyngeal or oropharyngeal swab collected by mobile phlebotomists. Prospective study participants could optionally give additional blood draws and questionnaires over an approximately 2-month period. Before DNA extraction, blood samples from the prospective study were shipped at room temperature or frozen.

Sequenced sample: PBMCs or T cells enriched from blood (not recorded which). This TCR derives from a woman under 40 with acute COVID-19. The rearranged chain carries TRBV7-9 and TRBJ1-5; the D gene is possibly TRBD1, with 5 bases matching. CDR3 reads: CASSLEGTALLKPQHF. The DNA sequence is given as TGTGCCAGCAGCTTAGAGGGGACTGCCCTCTTGAAGCCCCAGCATTTT.